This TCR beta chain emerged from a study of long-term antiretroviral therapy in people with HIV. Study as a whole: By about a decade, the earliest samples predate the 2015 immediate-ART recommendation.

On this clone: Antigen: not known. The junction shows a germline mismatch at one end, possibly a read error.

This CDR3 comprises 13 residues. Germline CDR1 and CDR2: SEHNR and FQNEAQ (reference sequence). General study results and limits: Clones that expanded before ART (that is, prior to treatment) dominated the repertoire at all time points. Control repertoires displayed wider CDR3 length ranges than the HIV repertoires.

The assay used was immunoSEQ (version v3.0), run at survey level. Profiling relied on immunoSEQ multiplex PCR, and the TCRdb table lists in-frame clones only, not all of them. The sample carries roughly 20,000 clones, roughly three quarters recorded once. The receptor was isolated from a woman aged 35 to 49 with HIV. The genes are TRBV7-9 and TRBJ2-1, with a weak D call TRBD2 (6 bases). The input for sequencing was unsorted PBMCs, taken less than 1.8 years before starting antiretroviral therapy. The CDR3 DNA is TGTGCCAGCAGCTTAGCGGGAGGAGACCTTACCCTCTTC. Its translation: CASSLAGGDLTLF.